This T cell receptor (beta chain) was identified in a study of CD8 T cells in ankylosing spondylitis (dated by TCRdb to about 2017). Turning to the overall study: T cell receptor beta repertoires were profiled in healthy donors and ankylosing spondylitis patients so that disease-linked TCR variants could be found. In total, the full study cohort was made up of over a hundred healthy donors and 25 ankylosing spondylitis patients. Peripheral blood samples were taken, and synovial fluid was additionally collected from ankylosing spondylitis patients. The study at large found these results: Blood from ankylosing spondylitis patients appeared to be characterized by a TCR beta motif composed of roughly 8 highly homologous amino acid variants. Some motif variants were previously reported in synovial fluid and blood of reactive arthritis patients, suggesting common disease-initiation mechanisms. Significant enrichment of the disease-linked clones was reported in matched synovial fluid samples from ankylosing spondylitis patients. The disease-linked clones showed a CD8+ phenotype and occurred at relatively low frequencies in peripheral blood.

Including the terminal cysteine and phenylalanine, the CDR3 comprises 13 residues. Left in the record is the CDR3 DNA by itself, 39 bases read in frame from the first base. V gives up 5 bases and J gives up 4 bases, and the segment between their germline ends measures 8 bases. In this sample, this clonotype turned up many times. What this receptor recognizes is not known. Base quality data are lacking; no much larger clone is found one base away. Instrument used: Illumina HiSeq 2500. Quantitative 5'-RACE with molecular barcodes was used to prepare TCR beta libraries. In the original analysis: To identify disease-linked TCR variants, a new computational method was used, one built on a probabilistic model of VDJ rearrangement. The public reads were reanalyzed by TCRdb: fastp trimming at Q25, MiXCR alignment, in-frame beta chains only. Records with the same CDR3 protein are collapsed into one entry carrying the most frequent genes and DNA. V and J calls and clone size were set by TCRdb, not the authors. The sample table records about 160,000 distinct CDR3 sequences; about 18% of these occur just once. About 8.3% of the sample is in the top ten clones.

This TCR was recovered from a male donor with ankylosing spondylitis or in good health (not recorded which). Material: blood, either unsorted or a sorted T cell fraction (not recorded which). The chain couples TRBV12-3 or TRBV12-4 to TRBJ2-2, with no confident D gene call. The DNA sequence is as follows: TGTGCCAGCAGTCCAGGAGTCACCGGGGAGCTGTTTTTT. Translated, this is CASSPGVTGELFF.